This record covers a single T cell receptor (beta chain). The data were taken from a study of blood T cell repertoires in COVID-19. Study in general: The study drew acute and convalescent COVID-19 samples from the United States, Italy and Spain.

Original data processing: Reference gene primer amplification gave nucleated cell count estimates. Libraries were prepared by immunoSEQ multiplex PCR; TCRdb keeps only in-frame clonotypes and omits some of them. The DNA gave D and trimming, while V, J and clone size come from that table. The sample includes about 220,000 clones, more than 80% of them seen just once. Participant-reported clinical history was the basis for cohort assignment. V lost 5 bases and J lost 4, with 15 bases in between. The V gene's germline CDR1 is SEHNR and CDR2 FQNEAQ (reference sequence). The CDR3 totals 15 residues. The sample comprised PBMCs or T cells enriched from blood (not recorded which). The chain is built from TRBV7-9 and TRBJ2-1, with D tentatively TRBD2 (5 bases). The sequence was collected from a woman younger than 35 in a cohort exposed to, infected with or recovered from COVID-19 (not recorded which). DNA of the CDR3: TGTGCCAGCAGCCTAACCAAAAGCGGATACAATGAGCAGTTCTTC. This encodes CASSLTKSGYNEQFF.